The sample holds a few counts of the clone carrying this TCR beta chain. Its specificity is unknown. The CDR3 contains 14 residues. Trimming shortened V by 0 bases and J by 2 bases, and 8 bases separated the two germline ends. Germline V lookup: CDR1 SGDLS, CDR2 YYNGEE. This record comes from a study of cytomegalovirus exposure and HLA in healthy donors. The study, taken as a whole, reports: A later analysis linked about 17,000 TCR beta sequences to HLA alleles at 0.05 false discovery rate. Presence/absence analyses rested on an assumption that sequencing depth was roughly uniform across donors.

This PCR relied on a set of 60 Vbeta primers and 13 Jbeta primers. In the authors' workflow: Tens of millions of unique TCR beta chains, around 11 million of them shared, were counted by a later analysis. Assay: immunoSEQ multiplex PCR; the TCRdb copy retains only in-frame clones and omits some. Clone size and V and J calls were adopted from that table, with D and trimming inferred from the DNA. Here the sample spans around 71,000 clones, roughly 65% being singletons. The chain joins TRBV9 to TRBJ1-2; D is perhaps TRBD1 (5 bases). Sequenced: PBMCs. This clonotype was obtained from a male donor in good health and CMV-seropositive. CDR3 in DNA: TGTGCCAGCAGCGTAGACCCAGGGAACTATGGCTACACCTTC. Protein: CASSVDPGNYGYTF.